Each of the 30 T cell receptor beta chains below was sequenced from the same sample in a study of T cell clonality in common variable immunodeficiency. Their antigens remain unidentified. The repertoire was sequenced with immunoSEQ multiplex PCR; TCRdb's copy has only in-frame clones and lacks some. The table lists 15,000 to 20,000 clones, with no singletons. Study outcomes and limitations: Fewer deletions and N-nucleotide insertions were reportedly seen in common variable immunodeficiency TCR beta sequences.

The sample taken for sequencing was peripheral blood mononuclear cells. The receptors originated from a human donor with common variable immunodeficiency.

At least ten counts were recorded for this clone. Read data end 3 residues before the CDR3 end; the end is taken from the germline J gene. V is TRBV5-4 and J is TRBJ1-1; TRBD1 might be the D (5 bases). The CDR3 loop spans 16 amino acids. V lost 0 bases and J 5 bases, leaving 17 bases between the germline ends. The germline V gene has CDR1 SGHNT and CDR2 YYREEE (reference sequence). The chain's CDR3 is CASSLANLREGTEAFF. CDR3 DNA, as far as it was read: TGTGCCAGCAGCTTGGCCAACCTCAGGGAAGGGACTGAA.

Comments on this clone: The read stops 3 residues short of the end of the CDR3; the missing end is completed from the germline J gene. The chain carries TRBV6-1 and TRBJ1-6, with D perhaps matching TRBD1 (6 bases). The germline gives CDR1 MNHNS, CDR2 SASEGT. Deletions cut 4 bases from V and 2 bases from J, with 9 bases between. The CDR3 sequence is 15 residues long. CDR3 DNA, as far as it was read: TGTGCCAGCAGTGCAGGGGCCGCCTATAATTCACCC. Translation: CASSAGAAYNSP. The full-length CDR3 reads as CASSAGAAYNSPLHF.

Concerning this clone itself: The read terminates 3 residues ahead of where the CDR3 ends, so the germline J gene completes it. This rearrangement joins TRBV19 to TRBJ1-4, with D possibly being TRBD1 (5 bases). Trimming took 3 bases from V and 5 from J, leaving 16 bases between them. The germline V gene encodes CDR1 LNHDA and CDR2 SQIVND (reference sequence). The CDR3 extends over 16 amino acids. The CDR3 spells CASSITGRARNEKLFF. Partial CDR3 DNA: TGTGCCAGTAGTATCACCGGCAGGGCTCGAAATGAAAAA.

On this clone itself: The sequenced fragment ends 3 residues before the CDR3 boundary, so the rest is inferred from the germline J gene. The rearrangement uses TRBV7-6 and TRBJ2-1; TRBD1 aligns across 7 bases. Trimming cost V 5 bases and J 3 bases; bases outside gene matches: 7. The CDR3 totals 15 residues. CDR1 is SGHVS, CDR2 FNYEAQ, per germline. The sequenced CDR3 bases are TGTGCCAGCAGCCCATCCGACAGGGTCTACAATGAG. This gives the protein CASSPSDRVYNE. The complete CDR3 reads CASSPSDRVYNEQFF.

Comment on this clone: The read gets to within 3 residues of the CDR3 end, and the germline J gene fills in the rest. The chain has TRBV20-1 and TRBJ2-3; 10 bases are a match to TRBD2. V trimming: 6 bases; J trimming: 6 bases; junction bases outside the gene matches: 6. The CDR3 extends over 13 amino acids. Germline assignment: CDR1 DFQATT and CDR2 SNEGSKA (reference sequence). CDR3 DNA (partial): TGCAGTGCCCAGCGGGGGGGTGAGGATACG. Its protein product is CSAQRGGEDT. The CDR3 in its entirety is CSAQRGGEDTQYF.

This clone was recorded at least ten times. The sequenced fragment ends 3 residues before the CDR3 boundary, so the rest is inferred from the germline J gene. The J gene is TRBJ1-2, the V gene TRBV20-1, with D possibly matching TRBD1 (5 bases). V was trimmed by 6 bases and J by 4 bases, leaving 15 bases between them. This CDR3 spans 13 amino acids. Germline lookup yields CDR1 DFQATT and CDR2 SNEGSKA (reference sequence). The CDR3 loop reads CSATVTDFYGYTF. The CDR3 bases that were read are TGCAGTGCCACAGTGACAGACTTCTATGGC.

This clone was observed at least ten times. The sequenced fragment ends 3 residues before the CDR3 boundary, so the rest is inferred from the germline J gene. V usage is TRBV5-1 and J usage is TRBJ2-3, with D maybe TRBD2 (6 bases). Germline assignment: CDR1 SGHRS and CDR2 YFSETQ. Trimming cost V 2 bases and J 0 bases, with 10 bases left between them. CDR3 size: 15 residues. Partial CDR3 DNA: TGCGCCAGCAGCTTAATCGGGACTAGCACAGATACG. Amino acid sequence: CASSLIGTSTDT. The CDR3 in full is CASSLIGTSTDTQYF. Complete variable domain (other parts from reference TRBV5-1 and TRBJ2-3): KAGVTQTPRYLIKTRGQQVTLSCSPISGHRSVSWYQQTPGQGLQFLFEYFSETQRNKGNFPGRFSGRQFSNSRSEMNVSTLELGDSALYLCASSLIGTSTDTQYFGPGTRLTVL.

A few counts support this clone. Coverage ceases 3 residues before the CDR3 finishes, and the germline J gene fills in the end. The chain recombines TRBV2 with TRBJ2-7; D may be TRBD1 (6 bases). This CDR3 is 13 amino acids long. Germline V lookup: CDR1 SNHLY, CDR2 FYNNEI. V shed 10 bases and J shed 0 bases, with 13 bases lying between them. CDR3 DNA (partial): TGTGCCATCGCCAGGGGTTCCTCCTACGAG. It yields the protein CAIARGSSYE. The complete CDR3 protein is CAIARGSSYEQYF.

Many counts were recorded for this clone. The sequence runs out 3 residues before the end of the CDR3; the remainder is reconstructed from the germline J gene. The rearrangement joins TRBV6-2 or TRBV6-3 to TRBJ2-3; TRBD2 matches 10 bases. This CDR3 contains 14 residues. V was pared by 8 bases and J by 4 bases, with 6 bases of the junction left unmatched. Germline CDR1 reads MNHEY; CDR2 reads SVGEGT. The sequenced part of the CDR3 DNA is TGTGCCAGCGGCTTAGCGGGAGGAGCAGATACG. It codes for CASGLAGGADT. The whole CDR3 sequence reads CASGLAGGADTQYF.

This clone was seen many times. The DNA ends 3 residues before the CDR3 does, and the rest of the CDR3 is filled in from the germline J gene. The rearrangement links TRBV30 to TRBJ2-7, with 11 bases matching TRBD1. The CDR3 loop spans 16 amino acids. V dropped 1 base and J dropped 5; count of bases not matched to a gene: 10. The V gene's germline CDR1 is GTSNPN and CDR2 SVGIG (reference sequence). CDR3 region: CAWSGRKDRGQHEQYF. The part of the CDR3 DNA that was read is TGTGCCTGGAGTGGACGAAAGGACAGGGGGCAACACGAG.

This clone was detected only a few times. The CDR3 end falls 3 residues outside the read, so it is completed with the germline J gene. This specimen includes other DNA sequences encoding the same CDR3. The V call is TRBV7-9, the J call TRBJ1-1; TRBD1 is a possible D gene (6 bases). CDR3 length equals 13 residues. The germline gives CDR1 SEHNR, CDR2 FQNEAQ (reference sequence). The V gene lost 4 bases and the J gene lost 4 bases, with 10 bases spanning the gap. The covered CDR3 bases are TGTGCCAGCAGCTCACAGGGTAGCACTGAA. Amino acid sequence: CASSSQGSTE. The full CDR3 sequence reads CASSSQGSTEAFF.

By frequency in the sample, this clone is large. The read finishes 3 residues shy of the CDR3 end, and the germline J gene is used to complete it. This chain joins TRBV7-2 and TRBJ1-2; 8 bases align to TRBD1. V was clipped by 0 bases and J by 4 bases; unmatched bases: 7. Germline loops: CDR1 SGHTA, CDR2 FQGNSA. This CDR3 comprises 16 residues. Incomplete CDR3 DNA: TGTGCCAGCAGCTTAGCGACCGATGGACAGGGCTATGGC. As protein: CASSLATDGQGYG. The full CDR3 protein is CASSLATDGQGYGYTF.

By frequency in the sample, this clone is medium-sized (0.01 to 0.1%). Coverage ceases 3 residues before the CDR3 finishes, and the germline J gene fills in the end. The chain employs TRBV5-5 and TRBJ1-4, with 7 bases identical to TRBD1. CDR3 length: 14 residues. V lost 3 bases to trimming and J lost 7 bases; unmatched junction nucleotides: 6. Germline V gives CDR1 SGHKS, CDR2 YYEKEE (reference sequence). This chain's CDR3 is CASSSTGWGEKLFF. The part of the CDR3 DNA that was read is TGTGCCAGCAGCTCGACAGGGTGGGGTGAAAAA.

For this clone: Read data end 3 residues before the CDR3 end; the end is taken from the germline J gene. This CDR3 is also generated by other DNA sequences in the sample. This chain links TRBV18 with TRBJ2-5; D gene ambiguous. Trimming took 4 bases from V and 0 from J, leaving 3 bases between them. Germline V gene lookup returns CDR1 KGHSH and CDR2 LQKENI. The CDR3 is 12 residues long. The sequenced part of the CDR3 DNA is TGTGCCAGCTCACTATACCAAGAGACC. It translates to CASSLYQET. The full CDR3 protein is CASSLYQETQYF.

This clone showed up just a few times. The read finishes 3 residues shy of the CDR3 end, and the germline J gene is used to complete it. The rearrangement uses TRBV2 and TRBJ2-7; 9 bases fit TRBD1. Germline V gene sequence: CDR1 SNHLY, CDR2 FYNNEI. CDR3 length: 14 amino acids. J gave up 3 bases and V 5 bases, and 5 bases lay outside the gene matches. The CDR3 DNA, read in part, is TGTGCCAGCAGTAGACAGGGGGGGTTCTACGAG. Translating gives CASSRQGGFYE. The full CDR3 protein is CASSRQGGFYEQYF.

This clone has only a few counts. The read gets to within 3 residues of the CDR3 end, and the germline J gene fills in the rest. V usage is TRBV19 and J usage is TRBJ2-7; weak D call: TRBD2 (6 bases). The CDR3 extends over 14 amino acids. In germline, CDR1 is LNHDA, CDR2 SQIVND (reference sequence). Trimming left V 3 bases short and J 4 bases short, with 13 bases between. CDR3 sequence: CASSIRGSGYEQYF. The CDR3 DNA, read in part, is TGTGCCAGTAGTATTCGGGGGAGCGGATACGAG.

A remark on this clone: The read terminates 3 residues before the CDR3 end, so the remaining end is supplied by the germline J gene. The gene calls are TRBV5-5 and TRBJ2-7; TRBD2 aligns across 11 bases. The germline V gene has CDR1 SGHKS and CDR2 YYEKEE (reference sequence). Trimming cost V 3 bases and J 2 bases; bases outside gene matches: 4. The CDR3 length is 15 residues. CDR3 sequence: CASSSSTSGAYEQYF. The CDR3 bases that were read are TGTGCCAGCAGCTCCTCGACTAGCGGGGCCTACGAG.

There are many counts of this clone. The CDR3 is cut off 3 residues early in the read; its end comes from the germline J gene. This chain connects TRBV20-1 to TRBJ2-6; the D gene is possibly TRBD2 (6 bases). Trimming pared 6 bases from V and 0 bases from J, leaving 24 bases between. Per germline, CDR1 DFQATT and CDR2 SNEGSKA (reference sequence). This CDR3 region has 19 residues. CDR3 DNA (partial): TGCAGTGCCCCCCTCCAGGGACTCTTAAAAAGCTCTGGGGCCAACGTC. Translating gives CSAPLQGLLKSSGANV. The full CDR3 protein reads CSAPLQGLLKSSGANVLTF.

As regards this clone: The CDR3 end falls 3 residues outside the read, so it is completed with the germline J gene. The chain links TRBV18 to TRBJ2-7, with TRBD2 identical over 9 bases. The CDR3 loop spans 16 amino acids. Germline values: CDR1 KGHSH, CDR2 LQKENI. Trimming took 3 bases from V and 3 from J; bases not matched to a gene: 9. The CDR3 loop reads CASSPQLAGNFYEQYF. The CDR3 bases that were read are TGTGCCAGCTCACCGCAACTAGCGGGTAACTTCTACGAG. The complete variable domain, with remaining parts taken from reference TRBV18 and TRBJ2-7, reads NAGVMQNPRHLVRRRGQEARLRCSPMKGHSHVYWYRQLPEEGLKFMVYLQKENIIDESGMPKERFSAEFPKEGPSILRIQQVVRGDSAAYFCASSPQLAGNFYEQYFGPGTRLTVT.

This clone was recorded many times. The read ends 3 residues before the CDR3 terminus; that terminus is restored from the germline J gene. The chain combines TRBV7-9 with TRBJ1-1; possible D gene TRBD1, 5 bases. Trimming removed 4 bases from V and 1 base from J, with 13 bases in between. The germline gives CDR1 SEHNR, CDR2 FQNEAQ (reference sequence). The CDR3 loop spans 15 amino acids. The CDR3 DNA, read in part, is TGTGCCAGCAGCTCCCCAGGACATGAGAACACTGAA. As protein: CASSSPGHENTE. The CDR3 reads in full as CASSSPGHENTEAFF. The full variable domain, rest sourced from reference TRBV7-9 and TRBJ1-1, is DTGVSQNPRHKITKRGQNVTFRCDPISEHNRLYWYRQTLGQGPEFLTYFQNEAQLEKSRLLSDRFSAERPKGSFSTLEIQRTEQGDSAMYLCASSSPGHENTEAFFGQGTRLTVV.

This clone was seen only a few times. From the germline J gene comes the end of the CDR3, since the read stops 3 residues before it. The rearrangement links TRBV2 to TRBJ2-5; 10 bases are a match to TRBD2. The J segment lost 5 bases and the V segment lost 2 bases, leaving 5 bases of the junction unmatched. This CDR3 is built from 15 residues. Germline lookup yields CDR1 SNHLY and CDR2 FYNNEI. This CDR3 reads CASSEQRGGRETQYF. CDR3 bases read: TGTGCCAGCAGTGAACAGCGGGGGGGCCGGGAGACC. The variable domain in full, completed from reference TRBV2 and TRBJ2-5, reads EPEVTQTPSHQVTQMGQEVILRCVPISNHLYFYWYRQILGQKVEFLVSFYNNEISEKSEIFDDQFSVERPDGSNFTLKIRSTKLEDSAMYFCASSEQRGGRETQYFGPGTRLLVL.

This clone was picked up many times. Its ends do not fully match the called genes, so a read error is possible. The CDR3 end falls 3 residues outside the read, so it is completed with the germline J gene. The chain links TRBV4-2 to TRBJ2-7; the D gene is possibly TRBD1 (5 bases). The CDR3 sequence is 15 residues long. CDR1 and CDR2 from the germline V gene are LGHNA and YNFKEQ. The covered CDR3 bases are TGCGCCAGCAGCCCGGGTTTGGACAAGTATAACGAG. The encoded protein is CASSPGLDKYNE. The entire CDR3 protein reads CASSPGLDKYNEQYF.

This clone was seen repeatedly, ten times or more. The CDR3 protein is CASSSGVAGLADTQYF. The CDR3 bases that were read are TGCGCCAGCAGCTCTGGAGTGGCGGGCCTGGCAGATACG. The J gene is TRBJ2-3, the V gene TRBV5-1; D is possibly TRBD2 (5 bases). With the read ending 3 residues before the CDR3 end, the germline J gene is used to fill in that end. Trimming pared 3 bases from V and 4 bases from J, leaving 18 bases between. Germline CDR1 is SGHRS and CDR2 is YFSETQ. The CDR3 totals 16 residues. The entire variable domain, with the rest obtained from reference TRBV5-1 and TRBJ2-3, is as follows: KAGVTQTPRYLIKTRGQQVTLSCSPISGHRSVSWYQQTPGQGLQFLFEYFSETQRNKGNFPGRFSGRQFSNSRSEMNVSTLELGDSALYLCASSSGVAGLADTQYFGPGTRLTVL.

This clone has more than one count but fewer than ten. The read ends 3 residues shy of where the CDR3 ends; the end is completed using the germline J gene. The rearrangement uses TRBV7-6 and TRBJ2-5; D is ambiguous. The germline V gene has CDR1 SGHVS and CDR2 FNYEAQ. The length of the CDR3 is 15 residues. V was clipped by 4 bases and J by 1 base, with 13 bases between them. The CDR3 bases that were read are TGTGCCAGCAGCTCGGGTAGCCCATTCCAAGAGACC. Its translation is CASSSGSPFQET. The CDR3 in full is CASSSGSPFQETQYF. Drawing the rest from reference TRBV7-6 and TRBJ2-5, the complete variable domain is GAGVSQSPRYKVTKRGQDVALRCDPISGHVSLYWYRQALGQGPEFLTYFNYEAQQDKSGLPNDRFSAERPEGSISTLTIQRTEQRDSAMYRCASSSGSPFQETQYFGPGTRLLVL.

This clone was detected many times. CDR3 residues: CSGNRGPAEAFF. The CDR3 bases that were read are TGCAGCGGTAACAGGGGGCCTGCTGAA. The rearrangement links TRBV29-1 to TRBJ1-1, with TRBD1 matching 9 bases. The read stops 3 residues short of the end of the CDR3; the missing end is completed from the germline J gene. The junction had 6 bases not matched to a gene; V was cut back by 7 bases and J by 6 bases. CDR3 size: 12 residues. The germline V gene has CDR1 SQVTM and CDR2 ANQGSEA.

Concerning this clone: The missing CDR3 end, 3 residues past where the read stops, is filled in from the germline J gene. The chain couples TRBV19 to TRBJ2-2; unclear D gene. Germline assignment: CDR1 LNHDA and CDR2 SQIVND (reference sequence). The CDR3 covers 12 residues. The V gene lost 8 bases and the J gene lost 6 bases, with 10 bases spanning the gap. The sequenced part of the CDR3 DNA is TGTGCCAGTGGCAGTCTGGCCGGGGAG. As protein: CASGSLAGE. From start to end, the CDR3 is CASGSLAGELFF.

The covered CDR3 bases are TGTGCCAGCAGCCTTGAACTAGCGGGGGCCCAAGAGACC. Protein: CASSLELAGAQET. In full, the CDR3 is CASSLELAGAQETQYF. V usage is TRBV7-8 and J usage is TRBJ2-5, with 11 bases fitting TRBD2. The CDR3 end lies 3 residues beyond the end of the read and is filled in from the germline J gene. V trimming: 5 bases; J trimming: 1 base; junction bases outside the gene matches: 6. Germline V CDR1 and CDR2: SGHVS, FQNEAQ. The CDR3 is 16 residues long.

This clone has a handful of counts. The sequence runs out 3 residues before the end of the CDR3; the remainder is reconstructed from the germline J gene. The chain has TRBV30 and TRBJ1-2; 12 bases agree with TRBD1. This CDR3 has 13 residues. After removal of 5 bases from V and 5 bases from J, the junction contained 3 bases not matched to a gene. Germline values: CDR1 GTSNPN, CDR2 SVGIG (reference sequence). The DNA read from the CDR3 is TGTGCCTGGGTGGGACAGGGGGCGTATGGC. It is translated as CAWVGQGAYG. In full, the CDR3 reads CAWVGQGAYGYTF.

For this clone: The CDR3 end falls 3 residues outside the read, so it is completed with the germline J gene. The rearrangement uses TRBV6-2 or TRBV6-3 and TRBJ1-5, with 9 bases lining up with TRBD1. Germline values: CDR1 MNHEY, CDR2 SVGEGT. This CDR3 comprises 15 residues. With 6 bases clipped from V and 2 bases from J, the junction kept 5 bases outside the gene matches. The sequenced part of the CDR3 DNA is TGTGCCAGCAGCCCCCGGGACAGGGGCAATCAGCCC. It encodes CASSPRDRGNQP. The entire CDR3 protein is CASSPRDRGNQPQHF.

On this clone itself: This likely reflects a read error, since a far larger clone is one base away. The read stops 3 residues short of the end of the CDR3; the missing end is completed from the germline J gene. The chain combines TRBV30 with TRBJ1-1, with 9 nucleotides matching TRBD1. The CDR3 totals 15 residues. In germline, CDR1 is GTSNPN, CDR2 SVGIG (reference sequence). CDR3: CVWSPDRGMNTEAFF. The sequenced CDR3 bases are TGTGTCTGGAGTCCGGACAGGGGAATGAACACTGAA.